This entry lists 17 T cell receptor beta chains sequenced from one sample in a study of blood T cell repertoires in COVID-19. Clones were read by immunoSEQ multiplex PCR, and TCRdb kept only the in-frame ones, dropping some. The sample has some 250,000 clones, around nine tenths seen once. The sample taken for sequencing was peripheral blood. The receptors come from a woman in her 40s who had recovered from COVID-19.

The rearrangement links TRBV7-9 to TRBJ2-2; TRBD2 matches 14 bases. The J segment lost 6 bases and the V segment lost 5 bases, leaving 8 bases of the junction unmatched. This CDR3 contains 17 residues. Germline CDR1 and CDR2: SEHNR and FQNEAQ (reference sequence). This CDR3 is CASSRLGLAGEAGELFF. CDR3 DNA sequence: TGTGCCAGCAGCCGACTGGGACTAGCGGGAGAGGCCGGGGAGCTGTTTTTT. Variable domain in full (rest from reference TRBV7-9 and TRBJ2-2): DTGVSQNPRHKITKRGQNVTFRCDPISEHNRLYWYRQTLGQGPEFLTYFQNEAQLEKSRLLSDRFSAERPKGSFSTLEIQRTEQGDSAMYLCASSRLGLAGEAGELFFGEGSRLTVL.

The table lists this clone with a count of one. V gene TRBV5-1 combines with J gene TRBJ1-1; a weak D match, TRBD1 (5 bases). This CDR3 has 15 amino acids. Germline CDR1 SGHRS, CDR2 YFSETQ. V shed 1 base and J shed 8 bases, with 18 bases lying between them. DNA for the CDR3: TGCGCCAGCAGCTTGAATGGGGCGTTGTTTGGAGAAGCTTTCTTT. Protein product: CASSLNGALFGEAFF.

DNA of the CDR3: TGTGCCAGCAGTTTAGGCCGGGTAAACGGGGAGACCCAGTACTTC. This translates into CASSLGRVNGETQYF. The chain has TRBV27 and TRBJ2-5; D gene uncertain. The CDR3 is made up of 15 amino acids. The V end lost 2 bases, the J end lost 5 bases, and 15 bases lay between the germline ends. Germline V CDR1 and CDR2: MNHEY, SMNVEV (reference sequence).

The V gene is TRBV21-1, the J gene TRBJ2-7; the table's D call of TRBD2 was not tested on the DNA. TRBV21-1 is annotated as a pseudogene. This CDR3 region has 17 residues. CDR3 DNA sequence: TGTGCCAGCAGCAAGCCAACTAGCGGGGCCAGCTCCTACGAGCAGTACGTC. Its translation: CASSKPTSGASSYEQYV.

The chain links TRBV7-9 to TRBJ2-7; TRBD2 might be the D (6 bases). Per germline, CDR1 SEHNR and CDR2 FQNEAQ (reference sequence). The V end was cut by 4 bases, the J end by 4 bases, with 11 bases between. The CDR3 spans 13 residues. CDR3 in amino acids: CASSSPGGYEQYF. In nucleotides, the CDR3 is TGTGCCAGCAGCTCCCCTGGGGGGTACGAGCAGTACTTC.

The chain is built from TRBV6-6 and TRBJ1-5, with 9 bases identical to TRBD1. Germline V lookup: CDR1 MNHNY, CDR2 SVGAGI (reference sequence). The junction had 6 bases not matched to a gene; V was cut back by 2 bases and J by 4 bases. The CDR3 has 16 amino acids. CDR3 coding DNA: TGTGCCAGCAGTTACCCACGACAGGGGGGGAATCAGCCCCAGCATTTT. Its protein is CASSYPRQGGNQPQHF.

V and J are TRBV6-5 and TRBJ2-3; D may be TRBD2 (6 bases). The V and J ends lost 6 bases and 0 bases respectively, with 13 bases between them. Germline V gene lookup returns CDR1 MNHEY and CDR2 SVGAGI. This CDR3 is 15 amino acids long. The CDR3 region has the DNA TGTGCCAGCAGGCTAACCGGGACTAGCACAGATACGCAGTATTTT. Translation: CASRLTGTSTDTQYF.

The chain is built from TRBV19 and TRBJ1-5; D possibly corresponds to TRBD1 (6 bases). The CDR3 has 14 residues. The V and J ends lost 6 bases and 7 bases respectively, with 16 bases between them. Germline CDR1 and CDR2: LNHDA and SQIVND (reference sequence). CDR3 sequence: CASSQLRGGQPQHF. DNA of the CDR3: TGTGCCAGTAGCCAACTGCGGGGGGGCCAGCCCCAGCATTTT.

The J gene is TRBJ2-1, the V gene TRBV3-1 (or the pseudogene TRBV3-2); TRBD2 matches at 7 bases. V lost 3 bases, J lost 6 bases, and 5 bases stayed unmatched. This CDR3 spans 14 amino acids. From germline, CDR1 is LGHDT and CDR2 YNNKEL (reference sequence). CDR3 region: CASSQPGLVNEQFF. CDR3 coding DNA: TGTGCCAGCAGCCAGCCCGGACTAGTCAATGAGCAGTTCTTC.

The rearrangement links TRBV30 to TRBJ2-1; 11 bases map to TRBD2. The CDR3 is 18 amino acids. Trimming cost V 7 bases and J 3 bases; bases outside gene matches: 17. The germline V gene has CDR1 GTSNPN and CDR2 SVGIG (reference sequence). The CDR3 is CASTLRVSGRGVYNEQFF. In DNA form, the CDR3 reads TGTGCCTCCACCCTTAGGGTTAGCGGGAGGGGTGTCTACAATGAGCAGTTCTTC.

This clone came up a few times. The chain is built from TRBV6-5 and TRBJ2-2, with 12 bases that match TRBD2. The CDR3 covers 15 residues. Germline V CDR1 and CDR2: MNHEY, SVGAGI. Trimming took 6 bases from V and 3 from J; bases not matched to a gene: 2. Here the CDR3 DNA reads TGTGCCAGCAGCAGACTAGCGGGAGACACCGGGGAGCTGTTTTTT. Its protein product is CASSRLAGDTGELFF.

This sequence joins TRBV29-1 and TRBJ2-2; no firm D call. Trimming removed 5 bases from V and 0 bases from J, with 7 bases in between. Germline V gene lookup returns CDR1 SQVTM and CDR2 ANQGSEA. The CDR3 runs to 13 residues. CDR3 sequence (DNA): TGCAGCGTTTCGGCGGCGAACACCGGGGAGCTGTTTTTT. This sequence encodes CSVSAANTGELFF.

The CDR3 DNA reads as TGTGCCAGTCAGGCCCGGGGGACGTCCTACGAGCAGTACTTC. Residues: CASQARGTSYEQYF. This sequence joins TRBV4-2 and TRBJ2-7, with a weak D call TRBD2 (6 bases). The germline CDR1 and CDR2 sequences are LGHNA and YNFKEQ. With 9 bases removed from V and 1 base from J, the gap between germline ends came to 16 bases. The CDR3 is 14 amino acids.

The chain combines TRBV7-2 with TRBJ2-5; TRBD1 agrees at 8 bases. The CDR3 runs to 17 residues. With V trimmed by 4 bases and J by 2 bases, 12 bases remained unmatched. Per germline, CDR1 SGHTA and CDR2 FQGNSA. The CDR3 sequence: CASSSGQGRPRQETQYF. The CDR3 coding sequence is TGTGCCAGCAGCTCCGGACAGGGACGACCGAGGCAAGAGACCCAGTACTTC.

The chain recombines TRBV24-1 with TRBJ2-1; 14 nucleotides align to TRBD2. Germline values: CDR1 KGHDR, CDR2 SFDVKD. This CDR3 region has 16 residues. Germline trimming cut 3 bases from V and 10 bases from J; bases unmatched to any gene: 7. This CDR3 is CATSDPGTSGSGEQFF. CDR3 nucleotides: TGTGCCACCAGTGATCCCGGGACTAGCGGGAGTGGGGAGCAGTTCTTC.

This clone came up a few times. V gene TRBV9 combines with J gene TRBJ1-2; 8 bases match TRBD1. CDR3 length: 16 amino acids. CDR1 is SGDLS and CDR2 is YYNGEE in the germline V gene. After removal of 2 bases from V and 2 bases from J, the junction contained 8 bases not matched to a gene. The CDR3 bases are TGTGCCAGCAGCGTTAGGGCAGGGGGCTCCAACTATGGCTACACCTTC. As protein: CASSVRAGGSNYGYTF.

This sequence joins TRBV27 and TRBJ1-5; D possibly corresponds to TRBD1 (5 bases). V lost 2 bases and J 2 bases, leaving 10 bases between the germline ends. Germline CDR1 reads MNHEY; CDR2 reads SMNVEV (reference sequence). This CDR3 spans 15 amino acids. CDR3 amino acids: CASSLRGGGNQPQHF. DNA of the CDR3: TGTGCCAGCAGTTTAAGGGGTGGGGGCAATCAGCCCCAGCATTTT.